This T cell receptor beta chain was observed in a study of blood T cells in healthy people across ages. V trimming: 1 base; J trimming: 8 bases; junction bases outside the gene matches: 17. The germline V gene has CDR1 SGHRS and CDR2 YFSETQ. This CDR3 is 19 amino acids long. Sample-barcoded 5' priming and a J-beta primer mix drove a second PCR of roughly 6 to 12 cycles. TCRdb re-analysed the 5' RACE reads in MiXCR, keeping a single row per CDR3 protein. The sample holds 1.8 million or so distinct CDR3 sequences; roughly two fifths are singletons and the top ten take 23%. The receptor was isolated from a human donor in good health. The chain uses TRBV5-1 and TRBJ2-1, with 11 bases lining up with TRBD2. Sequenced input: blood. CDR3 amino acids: CASSLSLTSGVLQSDEQFF. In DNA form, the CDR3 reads TGCGCCAGCAGCTTGTCGTTGACTAGCGGGGTGCTCCAGAGCGATGAGCAGTTCTTC. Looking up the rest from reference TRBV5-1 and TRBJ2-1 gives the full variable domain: KAGVTQTPRYLIKTRGQQVTLSCSPISGHRSVSWYQQTPGQGLQFLFEYFSETQRNKGNFPGRFSGRQFSNSRSEMNVSTLELGDSALYLCASSLSLTSGVLQSDEQFFGPGTRLTVL.